Each of the 21 T cell receptor beta chains below was sequenced from the same sample in a study of shared clonotypes between healthy human individuals. The method was immunoSEQ multiplex PCR; TCRdb's version includes in-frame clones alone and lacks a portion of them. Seen here are 2 million to 2.5 million clones, 80% to 95% observed once, and the top ten hold roughly 0.36%. Input material: naive CD4+ T cells from PBMCs. Noted subset: CD45RA+ positively selected. These TCRs come from a man younger than 35 in good health. Some clones in this sample may be carry-over from other donors' samples.

The chain links TRBV5-4 to TRBJ2-7; no firm D call. The ends were cut back, 5 bases at V and 2 bases at J, with 14 bases in the middle. Germline loops: CDR1 SGHNT, CDR2 YYREEE (reference sequence). This CDR3 is 14 amino acids long. In nucleotides, the CDR3 is TGTGCCAGCAGTTCCGATTCCGGCCCCTACGAGCAGTACTTC. It translates to CASSSDSGPYEQYF.

The CDR3 nucleotides are TGCGCCAGCAGCCTGAATTCACCCCTCCACTTT. It specifies CASSLNSPLHF. The chain carries TRBV4-1 and TRBJ1-6; D is uncertain. Per germline, CDR1 MGHRA and CDR2 YSYEKL. V lost 4 bases and J 7 bases, leaving 2 bases between the germline ends. This CDR3 is built from 11 residues.

The CDR3 sequence is CASSLRLGTTMNTEAFF. For the CDR3, the DNA is TGTGCCAGCAGCTTACGATTGGGCACCACCATGAACACTGAAGCTTTCTTT. The chain employs TRBV11-1 and TRBJ1-1, with unresolved D. Per the germline V gene, CDR1 is SGHAT and CDR2 is FQDESV (reference sequence). This CDR3 has 17 residues. Trimming left V 2 bases short and J 0 bases short, with 16 bases between.

This clone was recorded once. V and J are TRBV29-1 and TRBJ1-2; maybe TRBD1 (6 bases). Trimming pared 5 bases from V and 0 bases from J, leaving 13 bases between. CDR1 and CDR2 from the germline V gene are SQVTM and ANQGSEA. CDR3 size: 14 residues. In DNA form, the CDR3 reads TGCAGCGTTCAAACAGGGAGTTCTAACTATGGCTACACCTTC. As protein: CSVQTGSSNYGYTF.

The chain carries TRBV30 and TRBJ2-7; 12 positions agree with TRBD2. The J segment lost 6 bases and the V segment lost 3 bases, leaving 9 bases of the junction unmatched. This CDR3 contains 15 residues. CDR1 and CDR2 (germline): GTSNPN, SVGIG (reference sequence). The CDR3 sequence: CAWRPRLAGASEQYF. The CDR3 DNA is TGTGCCTGGAGGCCTCGACTAGCGGGAGCCTCCGAGCAGTACTTC. Full variable domain (missing parts from reference TRBV30 and TRBJ2-7): SQTIHQWPATLVQPVGSPLSLECTVEGTSNPNLYWYRQAAGRGLQLLFYSVGIGQISSEVPQNLSASRPQDRQFILSSKKLLLSDSGFYLCAWRPRLAGASEQYFGPGTRLTVT.

This clone was seen just once. The chain has TRBV4-2 and TRBJ2-7; D possibly uses TRBD1 or TRBD2 (5 bases each). The CDR3 has 16 residues. V lost 1 base and J lost 2, with 15 bases in between. Germline V CDR1 and CDR2: LGHNA, YNFKEQ. The CDR3: CASSQAARDAAYEQYF. In nucleotides, the CDR3 is TGTGCCAGCAGCCAAGCAGCCCGGGACGCAGCCTACGAGCAGTACTTC.

The genes are TRBV2 and TRBJ2-3; 8 bases match TRBD1. The trim removed 7 bases at V and 4 bases at J, leaving 10 bases unmatched. This CDR3 spans 15 amino acids. Germline values: CDR1 SNHLY, CDR2 FYNNEI. The CDR3 sequence: CASNLQGQGADTQYF. As DNA, the CDR3 is TGTGCCAGCAACCTCCAAGGACAGGGAGCAGATACGCAGTATTTT.

J is TRBJ1-1 and V is TRBV11-1, with TRBD1 matching 8 bases. V trimming: 2 bases; J trimming: 9 bases; junction bases outside the gene matches: 5. The CDR3 is made up of 13 amino acids. CDR1 is SGHAT, CDR2 FQDESV, per germline (reference sequence). The CDR3 protein is CASSLSGGTQAFF. The DNA for the CDR3 is TGTGCCAGCAGCTTATCAGGGGGCACCCAAGCTTTCTTT.

A note on this clone: Other DNA variants within this sample encode the same CDR3. The chain has TRBV28 and TRBJ1-1; TRBD1 is a possible D gene (6 bases). The ends were cut back, 6 bases at V and 0 bases at J, with 8 bases in the middle. This CDR3 spans 13 amino acids. Germline values: CDR1 MDHEN, CDR2 SYDVKM. The CDR3 here is CASRRTVNTEAFF. The CDR3 bases are TGTGCCAGCAGGCGGACAGTGAACACTGAAGCTTTCTTT. Based on the CDR3 plus reference TRBV28 and TRBJ1-1, the full variable domain is DVKVTQSSRYLVKRTGEKVFLECVQDMDHENMFWYRQDPGLGLRLIYFSYDVKMKEKGDIPEGYSVSREKKERFSLILESASTNQTSMYLCASRRTVNTEAFFGQGTRLTVV.

The chain is built from TRBV7-9 and TRBJ2-5; no clear D gene. Germline V gives CDR1 SEHNR, CDR2 FQNEAQ (reference sequence). V was clipped by 1 base and J by 5 bases, with 14 bases between them. The length of the CDR3 is 15 residues. The CDR3 sequence: CASSLVPAIFETQYF. The CDR3 DNA is TGTGCCAGCAGCTTAGTACCAGCAATCTTCGAGACCCAGTACTTC.

V and J are TRBV6-5 and TRBJ2-7; 9 bases are shared with TRBD1. The ends lost 5 bases at V and 6 bases at J; junction bases unmatched: 5. This CDR3 is built from 13 residues. Germline V gene lookup returns CDR1 MNHEY and CDR2 SVGAGI. CDR3 bases: TGTGCCAGCAGTGCCGGGACAGGGAGCGAGCAGTACTTC. Translating gives CASSAGTGSEQYF.

The chain links TRBV7-3 to TRBJ2-3; TRBD2 aligns across 8 bases. Germline CDR1 reads SGHTA; CDR2 reads FQGTGA. The CDR3 extends over 14 amino acids. J lost 6 bases, V lost 3 bases, and 5 bases had no gene match. The CDR3 DNA follows: TGTGCCAGCAGCTTTAAAGCGGGAGTGGATACGCAGTATTTT. Its protein product is CASSFKAGVDTQYF.

J is TRBJ2-1 and V is TRBV7-7, with 9 bases that match TRBD2. Trimming cost V 5 bases and J 9 bases; bases outside gene matches: 11. CDR3 length: 15 residues. From germline, CDR1 is SSHAT and CDR2 FNYEAQ (reference sequence). The chain's CDR3 is CASSPGTSKGSEQFF. CDR3 DNA sequence: TGTGCCAGCAGCCCAGGGACTAGCAAGGGCAGTGAGCAGTTCTTC.

J is TRBJ1-3 and V is TRBV30, with TRBD1 identical over 8 bases. The CDR3 contains 15 residues. The germline V gene encodes CDR1 GTSNPN and CDR2 SVGIG (reference sequence). The V segment lost 8 bases and the J segment 0 bases; nucleotides outside the gene matches: 9. The CDR3, as DNA: TGTGCCGCCCGACAGGGGAGACTCTCTGGAAACACCATATATTTT. It translates to CAARQGRLSGNTIYF.

The gene calls are TRBV6-6 and TRBJ1-3; no clear D. This CDR3 is 13 amino acids long. V lost 0 bases and J 2 bases, leaving 2 bases between the germline ends. Per the germline V gene, CDR1 is MNHNY and CDR2 is SVGAGI (reference sequence). In DNA, the CDR3 is TGTGCCAGCAGTTACTCTCCTGGAAACACCATATATTTT. This gives the protein CASSYSPGNTIYF.

The chain carries TRBV5-6 and TRBJ2-7; TRBD1 matches at 9 bases. There are 15 residues in the CDR3. The ends lost 3 bases at V and 1 base at J; junction bases unmatched: 5. CDR1 and CDR2 (germline): SGHDT, YYEEEE. CDR3 residues: CASSSRDRASYEQYF. CDR3 nucleotides: TGTGCCAGCAGCTCCCGGGACAGGGCGTCCTACGAGCAGTACTTC. Filled out from reference TRBV5-6 and TRBJ2-7, the complete variable domain reads DAGVTQSPTHLIKTRGQQVTLRCSPKSGHDTVSWYQQALGQGPQFIFQYYEEEERQRGNFPDRFSGHQFPNYSSELNVNALLLGDSALYLCASSSRDRASYEQYFGPGTRLTVT.

This clone occurred a few times. The rearrangement joins TRBV7-2 to TRBJ1-1; D is uncertain. The CDR3 spans 13 residues. The V end lost 5 bases, the J end lost 2 bases, and 9 bases lay between the germline ends. CDR1 is SGHTA and CDR2 is FQGNSA in the germline V gene. The CDR3 spells CASSRTVNTEAFF. The CDR3 DNA reads TGTGCCAGCAGCCGAACGGTCAACACTGAAGCTTTCTTT. Full variable domain (remainder filled in from reference TRBV7-2 and TRBJ1-1): GAGVSQSPSNKVTEKGKDVELRCDPISGHTALYWYRQSLGQGLEFLIYFQGNSAPDKSGLPSDRFSAERTGGSVSTLTIQRTQQEDSAVYLCASSRTVNTEAFFGQGTRLTVV.

The chain links TRBV5-1 to TRBJ2-3, with D unresolved. From germline, CDR1 is SGHRS and CDR2 YFSETQ. V lost 1 base to trimming and J lost 2 bases, with 14 bases between them. The CDR3 is 16 residues long. CDR3: CASSLSWSLYTDTQYF. The CDR3 nucleotides read TGCGCCAGCAGCTTGTCTTGGAGTCTTTACACAGATACGCAGTATTTT.

The V gene is TRBV9, the J gene TRBJ2-7, with D perhaps matching TRBD1 (5 bases). V lost 4 bases, J lost 0 bases, and 11 bases lay in between. CDR3 length: 14 amino acids. Germline lookup yields CDR1 SGDLS and CDR2 YYNGEE. The CDR3 sequence is CASSLQGSSYEQYF. The CDR3 DNA is TGTGCCAGCAGCCTTCAGGGTAGCTCCTACGAGCAGTACTTC. The full variable domain, rest sourced from reference TRBV9 and TRBJ2-7, is DSGVTQTPKHLITATGQRVTLRCSPRSGDLSVYWYQQSLDQGLQFLIQYYNGEERAKGNILERFSAQQFPDLHSELNLSSLELGDSALYFCASSLQGSSYEQYFGPGTRLTVT.

The count of this clone is one. The rearrangement links TRBV7-9 to TRBJ2-2; 9 bases are shared with TRBD1. The germline gives CDR1 SEHNR, CDR2 FQNEAQ (reference sequence). The V segment lost 5 bases and the J segment 4 bases; nucleotides outside the gene matches: 8. The CDR3 has 16 amino acids. In DNA form, the CDR3 reads TGTGCCAGCAGCCCTAGGACAGGGGCACGCACCGGGGAGCTGTTTTTT. Protein sequence: CASSPRTGARTGELFF.

The CDR3 DNA sequence: TGTGCCAGCAGCAAGGGACTAGCGGGAGGCAGTTACCAAGAGACCCAGTACTTC. Its translation: CASSKGLAGGSYQETQYF. The V gene is TRBV7-2, the J gene TRBJ2-5; 15 bases agree with TRBD2. J gave up 0 bases and V 5 bases, and 7 bases lay outside the gene matches. The CDR3 is 18 residues long. The germline CDR1 and CDR2 sequences are SGHTA and FQGNSA.